Each of the 3 T cell receptor beta chains below was sequenced from the same sample in a study of T cell responses to AZD1222 COVID-19 vaccine. Only in-frame clones appear in the TCRdb table, and some are missing; sequencing was by immunoSEQ multiplex PCR. The data show about 140,000 clones, 92% seen once. The sample was peripheral blood, taken on day 0 of AZD1222 vaccination. The receptor set was obtained from an adult in good health.

The J gene is TRBJ2-1, the V gene TRBV9, with D possibly matching TRBD2 (6 bases). The CDR3 runs to 17 residues. CDR1 SGDLS and CDR2 YYNGEE come from the germline V gene. The V and J ends lost 0 bases and 0 bases respectively, with 13 bases between them. Here the CDR3 DNA reads TGTGCCAGCAGCGTAGACCTTCGGGGGAGCTCCTACAATGAGCAGTTCTTC. Protein sequence: CASSVDLRGSSYNEQFF.

The genes are TRBV6-6 and TRBJ2-5; D uncertain. This CDR3 spans 17 amino acids. CDR1 MNHNY and CDR2 SVGAGI come from the germline V gene (reference sequence). Trimming took off 5 bases at V and 5 bases at J, with 24 bases between the two ends. In DNA form, the CDR3 reads TGTGCCAGCAGTCCTGAAGTAAGCAGGATAATGATGGAGACCCAGTACTTC. Translated, it gives CASSPEVSRIMMETQYF.

This chain connects TRBV3-1 (or the pseudogene TRBV3-2) to TRBJ1-5; no reliable D call. Germline V lookup: CDR1 LGHDT, CDR2 YNNKEL (reference sequence). The CDR3 has 20 residues. Trimming cost V 1 base and J 0 bases, with 22 bases left between them. The DNA of the CDR3 is TGTGCCAGCAGCCAAGCATTGGTAGGGTTGCATAGATTTAGCAATCAGCCCCAGCATTTT. Its protein is CASSQALVGLHRFSNQPQHF.